This T cell receptor (beta chain) emerged from a study of CD8 T cells in Susac syndrome. Across the study: At blood draw, Susac syndrome patients were therapy-naive, on corticosteroids, or on intravenous immunoglobulin alone.

This clonotype was observed once. With random hexamers, reverse transcription was performed on about 0.45 to 1 ug of RNA. By means of immunoSEQ multiplex PCR, TCR beta CDR3 spanning 54 Vbeta and 13 Jbeta underwent amplification. Each CDR3 protein gets one entry after TCRdb re-called the immunoSEQ multiplex PCR reads with MiXCR. The data contain about 110,000 distinct CDR3 sequences, approximately 94% of them singletons. Germline V gene data show CDR1 as DFQATT and CDR2 as SNEGSKA (reference sequence). With V trimmed by 4 bases and J by 5 bases, 9 bases remained unmatched. The CDR3 is made up of 14 amino acids.

V is TRBV20-1 and J is TRBJ2-7; TRBD2 matches 9 bases. Sequencing was done on a sample of CD8+ T cells from PBMCs. The origin of this receptor is a human donor with Susac syndrome. The CDR3 sequence is CSATRGSGGHEQYF. The DNA of the CDR3 is TGCAGTGCTACTCGGGGTAGCGGGGGCCACGAGCAGTACTTC.